The entry below gives a single TCR beta chain sequence along with its context. The data derive from a study of PD-L1 blockade in urothelial cancer. CDR3 length: 18 amino acids. Between the trimmed V and J ends, which lost 2 bases and 4 bases, there was a span of 18 bases. Per the germline V gene, CDR1 is SGHTA and CDR2 is FQGTGA. The method was immunoSEQ multiplex PCR; TCRdb's version includes in-frame clones alone and lacks a portion of them. The sample carries around 25,000 clones, roughly nine tenths recorded once. Source: PBMCs, taken around atezolizumab (anti-PD-L1) treatment. The TCR was taken from a man aged 50-60 years with urothelial cancer. The gene calls are TRBV7-3 and TRBJ2-6; a possible D gene is TRBD1 (6 bases). This CDR3 is CASSLGVVQGTGANVLTF. The DNA for the CDR3 is TGTGCCAGCAGCTTAGGAGTAGTACAGGGAACCGGGGCCAACGTCCTGACTTTC. The full variable domain, in which reference TRBV7-3 and TRBJ2-6 provide the parts outside the CDR3, is GAGVSQTPSNKVTEKGKYVELRCDPISGHTALYWYRQSLGQGPEFLIYFQGTGAADDSGLPNDRFFAVRPEGSVSTLKIQRTERGDSAVYLCASSLGVVQGTGANVLTFGAGSRLTVL.